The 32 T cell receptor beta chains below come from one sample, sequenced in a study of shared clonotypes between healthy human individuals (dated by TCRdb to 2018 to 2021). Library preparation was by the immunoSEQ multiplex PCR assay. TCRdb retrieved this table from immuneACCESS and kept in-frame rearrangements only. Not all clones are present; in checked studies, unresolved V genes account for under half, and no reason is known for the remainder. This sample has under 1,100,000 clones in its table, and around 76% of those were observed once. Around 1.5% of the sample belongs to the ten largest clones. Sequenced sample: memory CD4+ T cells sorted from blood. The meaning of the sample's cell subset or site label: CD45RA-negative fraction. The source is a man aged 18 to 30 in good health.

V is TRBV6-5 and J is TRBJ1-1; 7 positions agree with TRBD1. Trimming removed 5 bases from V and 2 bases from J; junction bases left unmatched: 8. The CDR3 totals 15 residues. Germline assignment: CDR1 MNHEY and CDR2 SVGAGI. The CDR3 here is CASSRGGSPNTEAFF. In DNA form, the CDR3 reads TGTGCCAGCAGTAGAGGGGGCAGCCCCAACACTGAAGCTTTCTTT.

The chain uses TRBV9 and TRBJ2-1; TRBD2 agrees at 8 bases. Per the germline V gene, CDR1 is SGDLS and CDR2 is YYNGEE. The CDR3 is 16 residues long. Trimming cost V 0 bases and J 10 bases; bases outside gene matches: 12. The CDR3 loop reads CASSVAGTSSLGEQFF. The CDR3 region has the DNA TGTGCCAGCAGCGTAGCTGGGACTAGTTCCTTAGGGGAGCAGTTCTTC.

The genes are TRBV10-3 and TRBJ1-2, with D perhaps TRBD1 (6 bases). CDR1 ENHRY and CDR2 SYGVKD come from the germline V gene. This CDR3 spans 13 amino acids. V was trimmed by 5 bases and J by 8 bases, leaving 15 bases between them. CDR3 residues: CAISRGLEDGYTF. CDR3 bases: TGTGCCATCAGTCGGGGGCTTGAGGACGGCTACACCTTC.

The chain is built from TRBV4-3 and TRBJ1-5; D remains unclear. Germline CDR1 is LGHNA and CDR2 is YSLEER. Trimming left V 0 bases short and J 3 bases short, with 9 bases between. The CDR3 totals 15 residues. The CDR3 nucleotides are TGCGCCAGCAGCCAAGAACACGGCCTCAATCAGCCCCAGCATTTT. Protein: CASSQEHGLNQPQHF.

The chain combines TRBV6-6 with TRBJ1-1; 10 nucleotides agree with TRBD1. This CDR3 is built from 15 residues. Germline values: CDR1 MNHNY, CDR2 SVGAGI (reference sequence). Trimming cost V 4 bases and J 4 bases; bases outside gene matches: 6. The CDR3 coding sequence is TGTGCCAGCAGTTCGGGGACAGGGGCGCGCACTGAAGCTTTCTTT. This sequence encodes CASSSGTGARTEAFF.

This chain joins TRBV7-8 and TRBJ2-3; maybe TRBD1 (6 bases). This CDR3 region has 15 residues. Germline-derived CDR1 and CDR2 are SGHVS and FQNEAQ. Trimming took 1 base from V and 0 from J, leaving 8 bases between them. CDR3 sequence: CASSLDRASTDTQYF. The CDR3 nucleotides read TGTGCCAGCAGCTTAGACAGGGCCAGCACAGATACGCAGTATTTT.

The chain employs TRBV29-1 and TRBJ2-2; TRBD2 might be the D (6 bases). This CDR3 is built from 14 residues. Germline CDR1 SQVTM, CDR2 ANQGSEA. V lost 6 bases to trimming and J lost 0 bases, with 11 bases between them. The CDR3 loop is CSVGGSTNTGELFF. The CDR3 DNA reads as TGCAGCGTGGGGGGTTCTACGAACACCGGGGAGCTGTTTTTT.

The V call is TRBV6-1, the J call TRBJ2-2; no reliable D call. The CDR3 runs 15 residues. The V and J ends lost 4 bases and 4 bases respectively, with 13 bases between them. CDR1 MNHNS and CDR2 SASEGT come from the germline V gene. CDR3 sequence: CASSALERGTGELFF. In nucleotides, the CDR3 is TGTGCCAGCAGTGCTTTGGAGCGCGGCACCGGGGAGCTGTTTTTT.

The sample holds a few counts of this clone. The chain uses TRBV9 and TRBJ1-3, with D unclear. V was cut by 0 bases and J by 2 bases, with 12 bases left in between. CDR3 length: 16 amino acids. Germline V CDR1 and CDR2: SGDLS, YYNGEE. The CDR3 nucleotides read TGTGCCAGCAGCGTAGCGGCAGGATTAACTGGAAACACCATATATTTT. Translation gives CASSVAAGLTGNTIYF.

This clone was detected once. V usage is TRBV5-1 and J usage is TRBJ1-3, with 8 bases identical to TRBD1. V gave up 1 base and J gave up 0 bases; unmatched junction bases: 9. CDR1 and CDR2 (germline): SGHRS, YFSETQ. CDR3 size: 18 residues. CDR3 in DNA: TGCGCCAGCAGCTTGCCGGGGACAGGTCGTAGCTCTGGAAACACCATATATTTT. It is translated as CASSLPGTGRSSGNTIYF.

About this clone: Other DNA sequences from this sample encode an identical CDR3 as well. This CDR3 is CASSRTSNEQFF. CDR3 bases: TGTGCCAGCAGCAGGACTAGCAATGAGCAGTTCTTC. The chain uses TRBV28 and TRBJ2-1; the match to TRBD2 covers 7 bases. With 6 bases clipped from V and 6 bases from J, the junction kept 2 bases outside the gene matches. In germline, CDR1 is MDHEN, CDR2 SYDVKM. The CDR3 loop spans 12 amino acids.

CDR3 nucleotides: TGTGCCAGCAGCTCCCATTTGTCCGCGGGAGGCGGAGATACGCAGTATTTT. It translates to CASSSHLSAGGGDTQYF. This sequence joins TRBV7-2 and TRBJ2-3; 8 bases align to TRBD2. The CDR3 sequence is 17 residues long. Germline lookup yields CDR1 SGHTA and CDR2 FQGNSA. V trimming: 4 bases; J trimming: 5 bases; junction bases outside the gene matches: 14. The full variable domain, rest sourced from reference TRBV7-2 and TRBJ2-3, is GAGVSQSPSNKVTEKGKDVELRCDPISGHTALYWYRQSLGQGLEFLIYFQGNSAPDKSGLPSDRFSAERTGGSVSTLTIQRTQQEDSAVYLCASSSHLSAGGGDTQYFGPGTRLTVL.

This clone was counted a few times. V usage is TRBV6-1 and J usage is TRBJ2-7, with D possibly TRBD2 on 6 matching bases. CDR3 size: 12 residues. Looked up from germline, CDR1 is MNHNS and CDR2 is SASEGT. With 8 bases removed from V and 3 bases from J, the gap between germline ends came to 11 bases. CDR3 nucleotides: TGTGCCAGCGCGTCGGAGGGCTACGAGCAGTACTTC. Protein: CASASEGYEQYF.

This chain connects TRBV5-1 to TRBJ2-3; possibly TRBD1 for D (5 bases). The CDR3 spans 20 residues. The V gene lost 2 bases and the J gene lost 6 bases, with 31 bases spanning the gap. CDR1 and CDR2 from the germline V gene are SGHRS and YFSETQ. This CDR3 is CASSLRPRTGHQSREDTQYF. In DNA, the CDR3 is TGCGCCAGCAGCTTAAGGCCCCGCACAGGACACCAAAGCAGAGAGGATACGCAGTATTTT.

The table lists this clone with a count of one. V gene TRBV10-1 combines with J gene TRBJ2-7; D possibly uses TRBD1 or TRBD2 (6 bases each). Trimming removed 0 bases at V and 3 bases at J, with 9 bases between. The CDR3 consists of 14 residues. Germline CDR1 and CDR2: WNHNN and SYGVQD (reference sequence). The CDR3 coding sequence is TGCGCCAGCAGTGAGTCCGGGGGCTTCTACGAGCAGTACTTC. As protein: CASSESGGFYEQYF.

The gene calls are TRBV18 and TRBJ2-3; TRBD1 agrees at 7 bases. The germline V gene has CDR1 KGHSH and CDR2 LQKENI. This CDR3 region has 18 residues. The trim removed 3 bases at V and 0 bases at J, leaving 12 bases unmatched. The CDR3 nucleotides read TGTGCCAGCTCACCGTACAAATCTGGGACAGAGAGCACAGATACGCAGTATTTT. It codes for CASSPYKSGTESTDTQYF.

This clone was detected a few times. The CDR3 here is CASTPRDKSTEAFF. CDR3 bases: TGTGCCAGTACCCCGCGGGACAAATCCACTGAAGCTTTCTTT. The rearrangement uses TRBV19 and TRBJ1-1; maybe TRBD1 (6 bases). Trimming cost V 7 bases and J 4 bases, with 16 bases left between them. Germline V gene sequence: CDR1 LNHDA, CDR2 SQIVND (reference sequence). CDR3 length equals 14 residues.

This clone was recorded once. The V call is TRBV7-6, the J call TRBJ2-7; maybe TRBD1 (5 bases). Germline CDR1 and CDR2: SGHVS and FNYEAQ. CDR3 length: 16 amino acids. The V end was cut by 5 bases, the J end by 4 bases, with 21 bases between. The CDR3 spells CASSPGSRALSYEQYF. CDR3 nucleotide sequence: TGTGCCAGCAGCCCGGGTAGCAGGGCTTTATCGTACGAGCAGTACTTC. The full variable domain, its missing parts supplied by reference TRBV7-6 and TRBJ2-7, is GAGVSQSPRYKVTKRGQDVALRCDPISGHVSLYWYRQALGQGPEFLTYFNYEAQQDKSGLPNDRFSAERPEGSISTLTIQRTEQRDSAMYRCASSPGSRALSYEQYFGPGTRLTVT.

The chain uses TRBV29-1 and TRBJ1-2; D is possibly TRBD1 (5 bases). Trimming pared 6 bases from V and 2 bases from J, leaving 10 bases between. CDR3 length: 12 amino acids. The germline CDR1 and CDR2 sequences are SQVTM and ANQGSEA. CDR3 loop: CSVAGPNYGYTF. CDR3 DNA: TGCAGCGTAGCGGGACCGAACTATGGCTACACCTTC.

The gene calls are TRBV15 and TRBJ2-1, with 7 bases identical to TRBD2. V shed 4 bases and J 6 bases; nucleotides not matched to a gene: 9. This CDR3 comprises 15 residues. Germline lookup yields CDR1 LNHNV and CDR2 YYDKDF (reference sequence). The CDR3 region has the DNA TGTGCCACCAGCAAAGATAGTTGGACTAGCAATGAGCAGTTCTTC. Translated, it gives CATSKDSWTSNEQFF.

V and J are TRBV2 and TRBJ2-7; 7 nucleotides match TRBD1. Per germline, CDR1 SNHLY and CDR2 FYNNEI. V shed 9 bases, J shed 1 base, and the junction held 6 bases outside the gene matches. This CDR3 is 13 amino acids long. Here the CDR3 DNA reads TGTGCCAGTTGCGACAGGGCTTCCTACGAGCAGTACTTC. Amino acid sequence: CASCDRASYEQYF. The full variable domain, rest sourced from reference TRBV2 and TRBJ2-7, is EPEVTQTPSHQVTQMGQEVILRCVPISNHLYFYWYRQILGQKVEFLVSFYNNEISEKSEIFDDQFSVERPDGSNFTLKIRSTKLEDSAMYFCASCDRASYEQYFGPGTRLTVT.

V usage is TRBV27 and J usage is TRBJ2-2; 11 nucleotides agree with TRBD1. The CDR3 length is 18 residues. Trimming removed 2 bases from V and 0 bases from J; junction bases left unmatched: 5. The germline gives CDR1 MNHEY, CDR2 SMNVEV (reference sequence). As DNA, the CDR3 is TGTGCCAGCAGTTTAAAGGGACAGGGGGTGTCGAACACCGGGGAGCTGTTTTTT. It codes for CASSLKGQGVSNTGELFF.

CDR3 in amino acids: CASSEAQDTQYF. The CDR3 coding sequence is TGTGCCAGCTCAGAAGCTCAGGATACGCAGTATTTT. The rearrangement links TRBV18 to TRBJ2-3; no firm D call. Trimming stripped 5 bases from V and 6 bases from J, with 9 bases between. CDR3 size: 12 residues. The germline gives CDR1 KGHSH, CDR2 LQKENI.

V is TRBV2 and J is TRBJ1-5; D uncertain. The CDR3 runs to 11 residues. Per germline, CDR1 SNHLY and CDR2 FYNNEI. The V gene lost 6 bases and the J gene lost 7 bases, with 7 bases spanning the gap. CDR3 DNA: TGTGCCAGCAGACTCGAACAGCCCCAGCATTTT. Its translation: CASRLEQPQHF.

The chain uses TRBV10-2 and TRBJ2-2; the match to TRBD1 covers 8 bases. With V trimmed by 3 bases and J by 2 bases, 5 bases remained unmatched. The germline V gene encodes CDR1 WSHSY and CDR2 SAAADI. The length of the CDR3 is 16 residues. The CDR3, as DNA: TGCGCCAGCAGTGACCTTACAGGGGGTAACACCGGGGAGCTGTTTTTT. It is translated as CASSDLTGGNTGELFF.

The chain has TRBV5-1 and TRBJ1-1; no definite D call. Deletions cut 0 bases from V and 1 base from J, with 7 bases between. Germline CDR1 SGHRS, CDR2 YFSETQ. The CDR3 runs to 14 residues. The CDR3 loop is CASSLGPKNTEAFF. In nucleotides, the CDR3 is TGCGCCAGCAGCTTGGGACCGAAGAACACTGAAGCTTTCTTT.

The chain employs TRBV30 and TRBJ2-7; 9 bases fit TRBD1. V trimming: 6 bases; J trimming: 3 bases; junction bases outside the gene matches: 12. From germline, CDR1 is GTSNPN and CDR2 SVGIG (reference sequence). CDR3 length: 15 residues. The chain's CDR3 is CACHPRDRGGYEQYF. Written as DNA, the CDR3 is TGTGCCTGCCACCCCCGAGACAGGGGGGGCTACGAGCAGTACTTC.

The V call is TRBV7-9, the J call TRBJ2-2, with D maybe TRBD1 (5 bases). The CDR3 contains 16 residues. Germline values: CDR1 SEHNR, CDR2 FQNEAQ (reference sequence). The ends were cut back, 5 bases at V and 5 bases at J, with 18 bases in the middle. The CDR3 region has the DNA TGTGCCAGCAGCCTGCGCCCAGGGCTGTCGACCGGGGAGCTGTTTTTT. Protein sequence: CASSLRPGLSTGELFF.

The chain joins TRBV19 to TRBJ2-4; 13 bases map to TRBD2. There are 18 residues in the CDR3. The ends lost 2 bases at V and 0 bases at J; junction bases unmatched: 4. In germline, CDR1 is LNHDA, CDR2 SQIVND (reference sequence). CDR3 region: CASSIPGLAGAAKNIQYF. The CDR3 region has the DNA TGTGCCAGTAGTATACCCGGACTAGCGGGAGCAGCCAAAAACATTCAGTACTTC.

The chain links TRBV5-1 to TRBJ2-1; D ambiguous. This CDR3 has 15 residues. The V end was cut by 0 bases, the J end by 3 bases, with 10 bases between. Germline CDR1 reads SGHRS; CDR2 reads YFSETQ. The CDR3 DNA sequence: TGCGCCAGCAGCTTGGAGGCAGCAAACTACAATGAGCAGTTCTTC. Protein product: CASSLEAANYNEQFF.

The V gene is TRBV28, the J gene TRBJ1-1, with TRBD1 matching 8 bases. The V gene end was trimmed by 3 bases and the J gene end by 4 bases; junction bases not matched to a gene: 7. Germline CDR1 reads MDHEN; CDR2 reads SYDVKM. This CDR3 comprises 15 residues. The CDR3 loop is CASSFQDRVTTEAFF. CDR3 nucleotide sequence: TGTGCCAGCAGTTTCCAGGACAGGGTCACCACTGAAGCTTTCTTT.

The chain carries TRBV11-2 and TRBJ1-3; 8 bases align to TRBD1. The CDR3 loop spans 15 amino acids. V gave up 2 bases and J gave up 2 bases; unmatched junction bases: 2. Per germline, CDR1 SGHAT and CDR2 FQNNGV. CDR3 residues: CASSLQGAPGNTIYF. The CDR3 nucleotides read TGTGCCAGCAGCTTACAGGGGGCGCCTGGAAACACCATATATTTT.